Following are 14 T cell receptor beta chains from one sample sequenced in a study of cytomegalovirus exposure and HLA in healthy donors. The PCR used 60 Vbeta and 13 Jbeta primers. Sequenced by immunoSEQ multiplex PCR; TCRdb stores in-frame clones only, minus some. The sample lists roughly 150,000 clones; around 82% were seen once. Material: PBMCs. All receptors come from a man younger than 40 in good health and CMV-seronegative.

CDR3 DNA sequence: TGTGCCAGCAGCCTCCACCCGGGATCCTACGAGCAGTACTTC. Translation gives CASSLHPGSYEQYF. J is TRBJ2-7 and V is TRBV13, with D maybe TRBD2 (5 bases). CDR1 PRHDT and CDR2 FYEKMQ come from the germline V gene (reference sequence). This CDR3 has 14 residues. V was pared by 5 bases and J by 1 base, with 12 bases between.

V and J are TRBV4-2 and TRBJ1-3, with TRBD1 matching 7 bases. This CDR3 contains 18 residues. Trimming at V came to 2 bases and at J to 0 bases, leaving 10 bases not matched to a gene. The germline V gene has CDR1 LGHNA and CDR2 YNFKEQ. Here the CDR3 DNA reads TGTGCCAGCAGCCAAAGGGAGACTACAGGGGACTCTGGAAACACCATATATTTT. Amino acids: CASSQRETTGDSGNTIYF.

V usage is TRBV11-3 and J usage is TRBJ1-2; D remains unclear. CDR3 size: 15 residues. V was trimmed by 5 bases and J by 4 bases, leaving 17 bases between them. In germline, CDR1 is SGHNT, CDR2 YENEEA. The CDR3 region is CASSPRVMTSYGYTF. The CDR3, as DNA: TGTGCCAGCAGCCCGAGGGTGATGACAAGCTATGGCTACACCTTC.

Only a few counts were recorded for this clone. The V and J genes are TRBV2 and TRBJ2-3, with 10 nucleotides matching TRBD2. J lost 6 bases, V lost 0 bases, and 9 bases had no gene match. In germline, CDR1 is SNHLY, CDR2 FYNNEI. CDR3 length equals 17 residues. CDR3 residues: CASSEASSGGALDTQYF. The CDR3 coding sequence is TGTGCCAGCAGTGAAGCTTCGAGCGGGGGGGCCTTGGATACGCAGTATTTT.

This clone was picked up a small number of times. This chain joins TRBV5-1 and TRBJ1-4; no clear D. Per the germline V gene, CDR1 is SGHRS and CDR2 is YFSETQ. The CDR3 is made up of 13 amino acids. The V end lost 0 bases, the J end lost 11 bases, and 11 bases lay between the germline ends. This CDR3 is CASSLGGSAKLFF. Here the CDR3 DNA reads TGCGCCAGCAGCTTGGGTGGCAGCGCTAAACTGTTTTTT. The full variable domain, completed using reference TRBV5-1 and TRBJ1-4, is KAGVTQTPRYLIKTRGQQVTLSCSPISGHRSVSWYQQTPGQGLQFLFEYFSETQRNKGNFPGRFSGRQFSNSRSEMNVSTLELGDSALYLCASSLGGSAKLFFGSGTQLSVL.

This chain uses TRBV18 with TRBJ2-1; 11 bases line up with TRBD2. The V gene end was trimmed by 0 bases and the J gene end by 3 bases; junction bases not matched to a gene: 7. Germline CDR1 and CDR2: KGHSH and LQKENI. CDR3 size: 18 residues. CDR3 region: CASSPPLTSGDRYNEQFF. The DNA of the CDR3 is TGTGCCAGCTCACCACCGTTGACTAGCGGGGACCGCTACAATGAGCAGTTCTTC.

The V call is TRBV5-1, the J call TRBJ2-7; D possibly corresponds to TRBD1 (5 bases). CDR1 is SGHRS and CDR2 is YFSETQ in the germline V gene. V lost 0 bases and J lost 2, with 9 bases in between. This CDR3 comprises 14 residues. This CDR3 reads CASSLDRLAYEQYF. CDR3 coding DNA: TGCGCCAGCAGCTTGGACAGGTTGGCCTACGAGCAGTACTTC.

This clone was found once. The rearrangement uses TRBV1 and TRBJ2-7; the table names TRBD2, a call not compared with the DNA. TRBV1 is a pseudogene. The CDR3 runs to 18 residues. CDR3 coding DNA: TGCACCAGCAGCCATCCCCCTCGAGGGAGCGGGGTTTCCTACGAGCAGTACTTC. Amino acid sequence: CTSSHPPRGSGVSYEQYF.

The chain has TRBV10-1 and TRBJ2-1; TRBD2 might be the D (5 bases). The CDR3 covers 15 residues. Germline CDR1 WNHNN, CDR2 SYGVQD (reference sequence). V gave up 0 bases and J gave up 5 bases, with 11 bases separating them. The CDR3 DNA reads as TGCGCCAGCAGTGAGTCCGGGAAAATAGACAATGAGCAGTTCTTC. As protein: CASSESGKIDNEQFF.

The chain employs TRBV9 and TRBJ2-7; 7 bases fit TRBD2. The CDR3 has 15 amino acids. CDR1 and CDR2 (germline): SGDLS, YYNGEE. The trim removed 5 bases at V and 5 bases at J, leaving 13 bases unmatched. This CDR3 reads CASSVTLGEGNEQYF. The CDR3 bases are TGTGCCAGCAGTGTCACTCTCGGGGAGGGCAACGAGCAGTACTTC. The full variable domain, its missing parts supplied by reference TRBV9 and TRBJ2-7, is DSGVTQTPKHLITATGQRVTLRCSPRSGDLSVYWYQQSLDQGLQFLIQYYNGEERAKGNILERFSAQQFPDLHSELNLSSLELGDSALYFCASSVTLGEGNEQYFGPGTRLTVT.

The V gene is TRBV27, the J gene TRBJ1-2; 7 bases agree with TRBD1. J lost 6 bases, V lost 0 bases, and 13 bases had no gene match. Germline assignment: CDR1 MNHEY and CDR2 SMNVEV (reference sequence). CDR3 size: 17 residues. The CDR3 loop reads CASSLSSDRVMVDGYTF. The CDR3, as DNA: TGTGCCAGCAGTTTATCGTCCGACAGGGTCATGGTTGATGGCTACACCTTC.

J is TRBJ2-5 and V is TRBV27; possibly TRBD1 for D (5 bases). V was shortened by 3 bases and J by 4 bases, with 15 bases between the two germline ends. Germline CDR1 is MNHEY and CDR2 is SMNVEV (reference sequence). This CDR3 has 15 amino acids. CDR3 amino acids: CASSFWSQGLETQYF. The CDR3 coding sequence is TGTGCCAGCAGTTTTTGGTCTCAGGGTCTAGAGACCCAGTACTTC.

This clone was counted once. This chain joins TRBV5-1 and TRBJ1-2; 8 positions match TRBD1. V shed 3 bases and J 2 bases; nucleotides not matched to a gene: 18. This CDR3 is 19 amino acids long. Germline CDR1 reads SGHRS; CDR2 reads YFSETQ. CDR3 protein: CASSSPDRTGRGSNYGYTF. As DNA, the CDR3 is TGCGCCAGCAGCTCCCCTGACCGGACAGGGAGAGGATCAAACTATGGCTACACCTTC.

The rearrangement uses TRBV9 and TRBJ2-3, with TRBD2 as a possible D gene (5 bases). CDR1 and CDR2 from the germline V gene are SGDLS and YYNGEE. The CDR3 has 14 residues. The germline V and J ends were trimmed by 3 bases and 8 bases, with 16 bases remaining between them. The CDR3 is CASSDPRVGGTQYF. Here the CDR3 DNA reads TGTGCCAGCAGCGACCCAAGAGTAGGAGGTACGCAGTATTTT. Complete variable domain (other parts from reference TRBV9 and TRBJ2-3): DSGVTQTPKHLITATGQRVTLRCSPRSGDLSVYWYQQSLDQGLQFLIQYYNGEERAKGNILERFSAQQFPDLHSELNLSSLELGDSALYFCASSDPRVGGTQYFGPGTRLTVL.